Described below is a single T cell receptor beta chain sequence and its context. Sequencing used immunoSEQ multiplex PCR; TCRdb keeps in-frame clones, though not all of them. The sample holds approximately 89,000 clones, roughly nine tenths seen once. The germline CDR1 and CDR2 sequences are SGDLS and YYNGEE. CDR3 size: 13 residues. The germline V and J ends were trimmed by 3 bases and 1 base, with 8 bases remaining between them. The data stem from a study of OX40 agonist ivuxolimab in advanced cancers. This sequence joins TRBV9 and TRBJ2-7, with a weak D call TRBD1 (5 bases). The material sequenced was CD4+ or CD8+ T cells sorted from blood, taken in a trial of the OX40 agonist ivuxolimab. This receptor was taken from an adult with an advanced solid tumor such as melanoma, head and neck, liver or kidney cancer. As DNA, the CDR3 is TGTGCCAGCAGCGCTGACAGTTCCTACGAGCAGTACTTC. Amino acids: CASSADSSYEQYF.